These 15 T cell receptor beta chains originate from one sample sequenced in a study of T cells in narcolepsy. Assay: immunoSEQ multiplex PCR; the TCRdb copy retains only in-frame clones and omits some. Among approximately 26,000 clones listed, more than 75% were seen once. Sequenced input: memory (CD45RA-) CD4+ T cells from blood. The receptor set was obtained from a human donor in good health.

This chain uses TRBV11-2 with TRBJ2-3, with 8 bases identical to TRBD2. The CDR3 runs to 14 residues. The V gene end was trimmed by 4 bases and the J gene end by 4 bases; junction bases not matched to a gene: 4. Germline assignment: CDR1 SGHAT and CDR2 FQNNGV. Here the CDR3 reads CASSSTGGPDTQYF. The CDR3 DNA follows: TGTGCCAGCAGCTCCACGGGAGGGCCAGATACGCAGTATTTT.

The chain uses TRBV10-2 and TRBJ2-5, with a weak D call TRBD2 (6 bases). Germline loops: CDR1 WSHSY, CDR2 SAAADI. This CDR3 has 14 amino acids. V was pared by 3 bases and J by 2 bases, with 10 bases between. CDR3 nucleotide sequence: TGCGCCAGCAGTGATCCGGGACTTCAAGAGACCCAGTACTTC. Amino acids: CASSDPGLQETQYF.

V is TRBV5-1 and J is TRBJ2-7; TRBD2 agrees at 12 bases. The CDR3 has 15 residues. V trimming: 4 bases; J trimming: 2 bases; junction bases outside the gene matches: 4. Per germline, CDR1 SGHRS and CDR2 YFSETQ. CDR3 nucleotide sequence: TGCGCCAGCAGCCCAAGGACTAGCGGGACCTACGAGCAGTACTTC. Its protein is CASSPRTSGTYEQYF.

The chain joins TRBV27 to TRBJ1-3; possibly TRBD1 for D (5 bases). V gave up 6 bases and J gave up 0 bases, with 12 bases separating them. The CDR3 is made up of 15 amino acids. The germline gives CDR1 MNHEY, CDR2 SMNVEV (reference sequence). CDR3 residues: CASRDSSLSGNTIYF. The CDR3 DNA reads as TGTGCCAGCAGAGACAGTTCCCTCTCTGGAAACACCATATATTTT.

Only a few counts were recorded for this clone. This chain connects TRBV18 to TRBJ2-5; 7 bases are a match to TRBD1. Germline CDR1 is KGHSH and CDR2 is LQKENI. V trimming: 6 bases; J trimming: 2 bases; junction bases outside the gene matches: 3. This CDR3 spans 13 amino acids. This chain's CDR3 is CASSRDRQETQYF. CDR3 DNA: TGTGCCAGCTCTAGGGACAGACAAGAGACCCAGTACTTC.

This rearrangement joins TRBV19 to TRBJ2-1; 10 nucleotides match TRBD2. The V gene end was trimmed by 6 bases and the J gene end by 9 bases; junction bases not matched to a gene: 14. In germline, CDR1 is LNHDA, CDR2 SQIVND (reference sequence). The length of the CDR3 is 16 residues. Here the CDR3 DNA reads TGTGCCAGTAGCCAATCACCCGCTAGCGGGGGTGTTGAGCAGTTCTTC. Its protein is CASSQSPASGGVEQFF.

CDR3 region: CASRLRDRVLRQYF. CDR3 sequence (DNA): TGTGCCAGCAGACTCCGGGACAGGGTTCTTCGGCAGTACTTC. The chain has TRBV2 and TRBJ2-7; 9 bases align to TRBD1. Per the germline V gene, CDR1 is SNHLY and CDR2 is FYNNEI. Germline trimming cut 6 bases from V and 9 bases from J; bases unmatched to any gene: 12. The CDR3 has 14 residues.

In its sample, this clone ranks as medium-sized. The chain is built from TRBV6-1 and TRBJ1-3; no clear D gene. This CDR3 has 13 amino acids. V lost 8 bases and J 1 base, leaving 9 bases between the germline ends. Germline V lookup: CDR1 MNHNS, CDR2 SASEGT. CDR3 in amino acids: CASLRGSGNTIYF. In nucleotides, the CDR3 is TGTGCCAGCCTTCGTGGATCTGGAAACACCATATATTTT.

This clone was observed a few times. The chain recombines TRBV27 with TRBJ2-1; 12 bases are a match to TRBD2. Germline V gene data show CDR1 as MNHEY and CDR2 as SMNVEV (reference sequence). After removal of 1 base from V and 7 bases from J, the junction contained 8 bases not matched to a gene. The CDR3 runs to 17 residues. The CDR3 sequence: CASSLWDETSGSNEQFF. The CDR3 region has the DNA TGTGCCAGCAGTTTATGGGACGAGACTAGCGGGAGTAATGAGCAGTTCTTC.

The chain carries TRBV19 and TRBJ1-2, with TRBD1 as a possible D gene (6 bases). The CDR3 totals 15 residues. The V end lost 3 bases, the J end lost 4 bases, and 15 bases lay between the germline ends. Germline values: CDR1 LNHDA, CDR2 SQIVND (reference sequence). CDR3 amino acids: CASSIGPGEGYGYTF. CDR3 nucleotides: TGTGCCAGTAGTATCGGGCCAGGGGAGGGCTATGGCTACACCTTC.

This chain uses TRBV18 with TRBJ2-3; TRBD1 is a possible D gene (6 bases). This CDR3 comprises 16 residues. Germline values: CDR1 KGHSH, CDR2 LQKENI. V shed 3 bases and J shed 3 bases, with 16 bases lying between them. The CDR3 nucleotides are TGTGCCAGCTCACCGCGGACAGAGGGTATTACAGATACGCAGTATTTT. Translating it yields CASSPRTEGITDTQYF. Variable domain in full (rest from reference TRBV18 and TRBJ2-3): NAGVMQNPRHLVRRRGQEARLRCSPMKGHSHVYWYRQLPEEGLKFMVYLQKENIIDESGMPKERFSAEFPKEGPSILRIQQVVRGDSAAYFCASSPRTEGITDTQYFGPGTRLTVL.

The genes are TRBV6-5 and TRBJ1-1; D is undetermined. V was shortened by 6 bases and J by 1 base, with 9 bases between the two germline ends. In germline, CDR1 is MNHEY, CDR2 SVGAGI. The CDR3 is 13 amino acids. This CDR3 is CASRVAGNTEAFF. The CDR3 nucleotides read TGTGCCAGCAGGGTGGCTGGGAACACTGAAGCTTTCTTT.

J is TRBJ2-1 and V is TRBV27, with D perhaps TRBD2 (6 bases). The CDR3 is made up of 16 amino acids. Germline-derived CDR1 and CDR2 are MNHEY and SMNVEV (reference sequence). Trimming shortened V by 3 bases and J by 6 bases, and 18 bases separated the two germline ends. The CDR3 loop reads CASSFAGTHGVNEQFF. Written as DNA, the CDR3 is TGTGCCAGCAGTTTTGCCGGGACTCACGGGGTCAATGAGCAGTTCTTC.

The genes are TRBV6-5 and TRBJ2-5, with 7 bases aligning to TRBD2. The end of the DNA aligns better with TRBJ2-7, so the J call may be wrong. The CDR3 totals 13 residues. Germline CDR1 MNHEY, CDR2 SVGAGI. The CDR3 region is CASKSAGSYEQYF. CDR3 in DNA: TGTGCCAGCAAATCAGCGGGATCCTACGAGCAGTACTTC.

The CDR3 reads CASSSGLAGASGELFF. The CDR3 DNA follows: TGTGCCAGCAGCTCGGGACTAGCGGGTGCTTCCGGGGAGCTGTTTTTT. The V call is TRBV7-3, the J call TRBJ2-2, with TRBD2 identical over 12 bases. Per germline, CDR1 SGHTA and CDR2 FQGTGA. V lost 4 bases and J lost 6; bases outside the gene matches: 6. The CDR3 runs 16 residues.